The text below deals with one T cell receptor (beta chain). The antigen it recognizes is unknown. This entry belongs to a study of cytomegalovirus exposure and HLA in healthy donors (dated by TCRdb to 2016 to 2017). For the wider study: An earlier analysis of approximately 640 of the donors reported 250 to 300 Gb of sequence data and 120 million or so unique TCR beta sequences from 150 million to 200 million T cells. Genome-wide SNP genotypes for about 60% of the 666 donors were used in a later genetic analysis, which treated that subset as a discovery cohort. In the later analysis, no new phenotypic data were used to find candidate immune exposures; instead, reliance was placed on TCR beta sequences and their occurrence across donors. Across about 380 genotyped donors of the cohort, an average of roughly 200,000 unique TCR beta nucleotide sequences per donor were sequenced, and roughly 20% of those sequences were non-productive. To predict cytomegalovirus infection status, the study brought together high-throughput TCR immunosequencing, statistical association of individual TCRs with disease status, and machine learning. The study aimed to test whether signatures of past pathogen exposure could be identified by cataloging public T cell receptors. Class I and class II HLA loci were covered by the typing at four-digit resolution. An early release covering some 640 HLA-typed donors comprised 250 to 350 gigabases of sequencing data and tens of millions of unique TCR sequences. In an earlier analysis of 500 to 650 of the donors, high-throughput TCR beta sequencing was used to judge whether each TCR beta V gene segment behaved as functional or pseudogenic. Every discovery cohort repertoire had been produced on one sequencing platform. The study used immunosequencing to profile the T cell repertoires of under 700 subjects and linked those repertoires to cytomegalovirus serostatus. In addition to the first cohort of 650 to 800 subjects, a separate validation cohort of over 90 different subjects was used. Typing coverage varied by locus: about 620-640 donors for A, B, C, DRB1 and DQB1; more than 500 for DQA1; about 570 for DPA1; some 470 for DPB1. To study patterns of TCR occurrence, a later analysis re-analyzed previously published TCR beta repertoires from several hundred donors and added high-resolution HLA genotyping. Because of strong linkage in the cohort, four to six DR-DQ haplotypes were treated as single units for association and clustering. Among the approximately 420 genotyped donors, around 79% belonged to the genetic ancestry cluster associated with self-reported Caucasian donors. Donor age, sex, ethnicity and CMV serostatus were collected together with the repertoire data.

The cohort consisted of fewer than 700 healthy bone marrow donors. Cohort members were all nominally healthy when sampled, although unrecorded immune exposures were likely present. The donor was CMV seropositive and was included in the group of 250 to 350 seropositive cohort members. A peripheral blood sample was collected from each donor, and TCR beta sequencing was performed on peripheral blood mononuclear cells. Genomic DNA was extracted from the blood cell samples with the Qiagen DNeasy Blood Extraction Kit. The full study reports these points: In a later genetic analysis, fewer N-insertions in productive TCRs were reported among donors in an Asian-associated ancestry cluster than the approximately 670-donor mean. A cluster of highly shared sequence variants was judged likely to represent a technical artifact of the sequencing pipeline. According to a later analysis, TCR association rates differed among HLA loci, with DRB1 alleles showing the most associated TCRs and HLA-C alleles showing the fewest. Compared with equally common non-associated chains, HLA-associated TCR beta chains in a later analysis were more clonally expanded and had lower generation probabilities. A later analysis reported that several top co-occurrence clusters appeared linked to parvovirus B19, influenza, CMV and Epstein-Barr virus. The 87-base-pair reads could not distinguish some IMGT-functional V segments, including TRBV6-2 and TRBV6-3, so those segments were excluded. The study listed 164 TCR beta chains as associated with cytomegalovirus. A later analysis found that most CMV-associated TCR beta chains appeared HLA-restricted, with HLA associations seemingly driven largely by CMV exposure. The classifier was reported to diagnose cytomegalovirus status with high specificity and sensitivity in both the original and validation cohorts. Because counts were too low, roughly 16 rarely observed V segments, including chromosome 9 orphons, were excluded from the earlier analysis of around 590 of the donors. For the cohort, immune exposure information was limited to CMV serostatus. A further reported finding was that TCR beta sequences accurately predicted the HLA-A and HLA-B alleles for most subjects in the first cohort. A later genetic analysis associated a missense DCLRE1C variant with V-gene and J-gene trimming of TCR beta chains, and an independent cohort replicated the association. Correlated functional status among segregating V segments might reflect linkage disequilibrium, but an unknown experimental factor could not be ruled out. In vitro tests confirmed that a few of the cytomegalovirus-associated TCR beta chains recognize cytomegalovirus antigens. The authors suggested that the approach could potentially be generalized to other disease states and immunological phenotypes. Roughly uniform sequencing depth across donors was assumed in presence/absence analyses, although this assumption may not hold. Because HLA typing was missing for some donors at each locus, association tests included only the typed subset. Only TCR beta chains were sequenced in this cohort, and the absence of alpha or paired-chain data limited detectable features. While some public TCRs were present in many individuals, most TCR sequences turned up only very rarely across donors. A later analysis associated 15,000 to 20,000 TCR beta sequences with specific HLA alleles at a false discovery rate of 0.05. Broadly in line with IMGT annotations, most TCR beta V segments showed up in productive rearrangements about 87% or about 30% of the time in an earlier analysis of around 550 of the donors. When HLA alleles, especially DR and DQ, strongly co-occurred, TCR associations were difficult to assign to individual alleles.

The receptor library was made with the immunoSEQ multiplex PCR assay. For the multiplex PCR, a mixture combining 60 forward primers for TCR Vbeta segments and 13 reverse primers for TCR Jbeta segments was used. A multiplex PCR assay on genomic DNA amplified the CDR3 region of rearranged TCR beta genes. On the Illumina HiSeq System, the amplified TCR beta libraries were sequenced as 87-base-pair reads. Regarding the original processing steps: A later analysis counted about 76 million unique TCR beta chains across the 550 to 700 repertoires, and around 9.9 million of these chains were shared by at least two donors. Raw reads were error-corrected and collapsed into unique sequences by a nearest-neighbor algorithm in which closely related sequences were merged to remove PCR and sequencing errors. To assign V, D and J gene segments, CDR3 sequences were aligned to IMGT reference sequences. For a sequence to be retained, a match of at least six nucleotides to both a V gene segment and a J gene segment was required. Rearrangements were classified as productive when the CDR3 lacked stop codons and remained in frame with V and J, and all other rearrangements were classified as non-productive. CDR3 was defined according to IMGT convention as the region running from the second conserved V-encoded cysteine to the conserved J-encoded phenylalanine. The earlier analysis of some 540 of the donors excluded any sequence lacking an unambiguous match to a single V gene segment. An earlier analysis of a few hundred of the donors classified V segments as functional when productive rearrangements were above 56.7% and as segregating when the standard deviation between donors was above 5%. A statistical classification framework was built to diagnose cytomegalovirus status from the catalog of TCR beta chain sequences. V and J gene assignment, in a later analysis, came from comparing TCR nucleotide sequences with IMGT/GENE-DB human TR gene sequences. In a later analysis, CDR3 sequences and most-parsimonious VDJ recombination scenarios were assigned using the TCRdist pipeline. In a later analysis, every TCR beta chain was defined by the combination of its CDR3 amino acid sequence and its V-gene family, and reads without a unique V-gene family were dropped. In a later analysis, nearly 600 highly shared, low-generation-probability nucleotide sequences were removed to address suspected cross-contamination and a sequencing artifact. A later analysis calculated a clonal expansion index for each public chain from normalized within-repertoire ranks of inferred template counts. In a later analysis, generation probabilities were computed using a VDJ recombination model fitted to out-of-frame rearrangements, and the results were checked against IGoR. In a later analysis, TCR-TCR, TCR-HLA and TCR-CMV co-occurrence was scored with hypergeometric tests, and a repertoire-size bias correction was applied to TCR pairs. False discovery rates were estimated in a later analysis by permuting HLA or CMV assignments 20 times. In a later analysis, co-occurring TCRs were grouped with DBSCAN, and TCRdist sequence similarity was added when clustering was performed within HLA-allele-positive subsets. Repertoires with fewer than 30,000 or more than 120,000 public chains, plus five repertoires with anomalous nucleotide sharing, were excluded from co-occurrence clustering. TCRdb limited this immuneACCESS table to in-frame rearrangements with V and J called. A share of clones is missing; checked studies link under half to unresolved V genes, and the rest is unexplained. The V and J calls and the clone size are those of that table, but D and trimming were determined from the DNA. In this sample's table one finds roughly 120,000 clones. The ten largest clones represent approximately 6.8% of the sample.

CDR1 and CDR2 (LNHNV, YYDKDF) derive from the germline V gene (reference sequence). V is reduced by 3 bases and J by 0 bases, leaving a spacing of 6 bases between them. Counted from cysteine to phenylalanine, this CDR3 has 15 amino acids. The sequence is cut down to CDR3 DNA, 45 bases in frame from base 1. The TCR was taken from a man aged 35 to 55 in good health and CMV-seropositive. The chain is encoded by TRBV15 joined to TRBJ2-6, with no D gene named confidently. The sequenced sample was PBMCs. The DNA sequence is TGTGCCACCAGCAGGGGCAGCTCTGGGGCCAACGTCCTGACTTTC. Protein translation: CATSRGSSGANVLTF.